This TCR beta chain was retrieved from a study of blood T cell repertoires in COVID-19 (dated by TCRdb to about 2020). For the study in its entirety: The collaborator samples originated in the United States, Italy and Spain and spanned the acute and convalescent phases of COVID-19. Subjects who had been exposed to COVID-19, were actively infected with it, or had recovered from it provided the deeply sampled blood TCRbeta repertoires that made up the dataset. The repertoires were made available in a free public database intended to serve as a resource for research on the immune response to SARS-CoV-2. Where HLA class I and class II types were available, the types were taken from metadata supplied by the sample provider, not from assay-based typing. Samples came from the ongoing ImmuneRACE study (first 160 participants) plus 1,254 subjects from 6 global collaborators. The material from the prospective study consisted of cDNA or gDNA derived from T cells, B-cell-depleted T cells, or PBMCs. The sample metadata nearly always contained a de-identified subject ID, COVID-19 status, age in years and sex.

The CDR3 covers 16 residues, taking in both the cysteine and the phenylalanine. Only the CDR3 DNA is retained, 48 bases long and in frame from the first base. Via the germline V gene, CDR1 is SGHVS and CDR2 FQNEAQ. After removal of 1 base from V and 1 base from J, the junction retains 2 bases not matched to a gene. The immunoSEQ Assay, a bias-controlled multiplex PCR, was used to amplify TCRbeta CDR3 regions from genomic DNA. As for how the authors treated the data: The number of nucleated cells in each sample was estimated by amplification of reference gene primers within the assay. To quantify the absolute abundance of each unique TCRbeta CDR3 rearrangement, sequence reads were collapsed and filtered. Productive Simpson clonality was computed per sample as the square root of Simpson's diversity index over productive rearrangements. TCRdb holds this immuneACCESS table with in-frame rearrangements only. Some clones are missing; in checked studies, unresolved V genes explain under half, and the rest has no known cause. V and J calls and clone size are those listed in that table; D and trimming were worked out from the DNA. The sample table lists roughly 74,000 clones, approximately 84% of them with a count of one. Over 30% of the sample is in the top ten clones.

Concerning this clone itself: Its antigen target is currently unknown. The input lacks base qualities; no much larger clone sits a single base away.

Collaborating institutions collected whole blood in K2EDTA tubes following their own protocols. For TCRbeta analysis, collaborator samples were shipped as frozen whole blood, as isolated PBMCs, or as DNA extracted from either sample type. Study-wide findings and limitations: The amount of clinical and demographic metadata varied by source and participant and was provided uncurated.

The sample comprised peripheral blood. This chain is built from TRBV7-8 and TRBJ2-1; the central 9 bases match TRBD2. The sequence derives from a man between 65 and 79 years old with acute or convalescent COVID-19. This receptor has the CDR3 CASSLGLAVSYNEQFF. Here is the DNA: TGTGCCAGCAGCTTAGGACTAGCGGTTTCCTACAATGAGCAGTTCTTC.